This TCR beta chain came from a study of blood T cell repertoires in COVID-19. Profiled with immunoSEQ multiplex PCR; TCRdb holds only in-frame clones, not every one. The sample yields approximately 270,000 clones, 80% to 90% seen once. J lost 6 bases, V lost 2 bases, and 3 bases had no gene match. Per the germline V gene, CDR1 is SGHRS and CDR2 is YFSETQ. CDR3 size: 14 residues. A word on this clone: The sample holds other DNA sequences that translate to the same CDR3.

Sequencing was carried out using peripheral blood. The V and J genes are TRBV5-1 and TRBJ1-1; TRBD1 matches 11 bases. This receptor was taken from a woman in her 70s with acute or convalescent COVID-19. CDR3 loop: CASSFGQGASEAFF. The DNA of the CDR3 is TGCGCCAGCAGCTTCGGACAGGGGGCCTCTGAAGCTTTCTTT.